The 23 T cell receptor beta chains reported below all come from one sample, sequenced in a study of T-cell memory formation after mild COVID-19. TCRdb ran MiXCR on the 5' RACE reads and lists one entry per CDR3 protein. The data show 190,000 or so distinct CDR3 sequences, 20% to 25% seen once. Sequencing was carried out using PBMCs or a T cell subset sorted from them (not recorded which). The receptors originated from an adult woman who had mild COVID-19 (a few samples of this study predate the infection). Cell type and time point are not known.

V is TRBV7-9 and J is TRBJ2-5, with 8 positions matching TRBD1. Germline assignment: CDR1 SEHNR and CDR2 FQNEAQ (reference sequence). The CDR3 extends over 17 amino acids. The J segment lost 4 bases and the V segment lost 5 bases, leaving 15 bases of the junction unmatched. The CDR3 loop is CASSGTVRTGGGETQYF. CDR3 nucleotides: TGTGCCAGCAGCGGAACCGTCCGCACAGGGGGAGGAGAGACCCAGTACTTC. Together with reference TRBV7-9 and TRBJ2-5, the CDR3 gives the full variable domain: DTGVSQNPRHKITKRGQNVTFRCDPISEHNRLYWYRQTLGQGPEFLTYFQNEAQLEKSRLLSDRFSAERPKGSFSTLEIQRTEQGDSAMYLCASSGTVRTGGGETQYFGPGTRLLVL.

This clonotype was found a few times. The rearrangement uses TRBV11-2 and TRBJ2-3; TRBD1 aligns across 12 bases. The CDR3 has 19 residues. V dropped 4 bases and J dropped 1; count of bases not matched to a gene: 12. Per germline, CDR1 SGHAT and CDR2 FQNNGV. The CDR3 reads CASSSVRDRGQWGTDTQYF. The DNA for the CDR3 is TGTGCCAGCAGCTCCGTCCGGGACAGGGGGCAATGGGGCACAGATACGCAGTATTTT.

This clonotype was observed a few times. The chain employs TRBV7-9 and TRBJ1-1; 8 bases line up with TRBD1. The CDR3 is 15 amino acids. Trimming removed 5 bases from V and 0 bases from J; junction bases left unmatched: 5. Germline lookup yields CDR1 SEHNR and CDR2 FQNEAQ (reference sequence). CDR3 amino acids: CASSPRDRMNTEAFF. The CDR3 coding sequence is TGTGCCAGCAGCCCCCGGGACAGGATGAACACTGAAGCTTTCTTT.

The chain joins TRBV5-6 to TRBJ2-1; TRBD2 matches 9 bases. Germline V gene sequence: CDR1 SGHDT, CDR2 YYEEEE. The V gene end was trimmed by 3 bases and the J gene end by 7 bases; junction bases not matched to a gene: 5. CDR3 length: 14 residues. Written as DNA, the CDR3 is TGTGCCAGCAGCTCCTGGACTAGCGTTAATGAGCAGTTCTTC. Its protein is CASSSWTSVNEQFF.

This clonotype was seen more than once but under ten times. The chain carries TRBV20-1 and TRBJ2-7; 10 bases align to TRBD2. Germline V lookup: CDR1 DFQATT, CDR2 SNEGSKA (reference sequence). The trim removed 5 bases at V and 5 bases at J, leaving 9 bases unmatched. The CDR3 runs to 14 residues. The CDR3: CSASVSGRHHEQYF. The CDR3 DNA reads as TGCAGTGCTTCCGTTAGCGGGAGGCACCACGAGCAGTACTTC.

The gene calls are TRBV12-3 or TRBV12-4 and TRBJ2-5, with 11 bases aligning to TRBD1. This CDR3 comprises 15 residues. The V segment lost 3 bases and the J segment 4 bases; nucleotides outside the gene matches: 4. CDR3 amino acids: CASSLGTGGRETQYF. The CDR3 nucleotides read TGTGCCAGCAGTTTGGGGACAGGGGGAAGAGAGACCCAGTACTTC.

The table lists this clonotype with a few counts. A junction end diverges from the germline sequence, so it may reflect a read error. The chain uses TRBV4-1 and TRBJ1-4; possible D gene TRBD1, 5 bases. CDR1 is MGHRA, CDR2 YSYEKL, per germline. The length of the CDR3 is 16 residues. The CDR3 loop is CASSQGSSGTGEKLIF. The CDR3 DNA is TGCGCCAGCAGCCAAGGCTCTTCAGGGACGGGTGAAAAACTGATTTTT.

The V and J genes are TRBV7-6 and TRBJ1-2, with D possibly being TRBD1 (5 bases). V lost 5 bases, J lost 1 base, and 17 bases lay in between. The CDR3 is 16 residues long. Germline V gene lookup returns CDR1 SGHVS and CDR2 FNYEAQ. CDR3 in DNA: TGTGCCAGCAGCCAGTTCCGGGGCACCGATAACTATGGCTACACCTTC. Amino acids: CASSQFRGTDNYGYTF.

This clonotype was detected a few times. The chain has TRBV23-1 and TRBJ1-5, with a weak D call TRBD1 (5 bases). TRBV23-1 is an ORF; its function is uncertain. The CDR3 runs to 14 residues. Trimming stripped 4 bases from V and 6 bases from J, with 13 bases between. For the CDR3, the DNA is TGCGCCAGCAGTCCTTTTCGGAGGGGTCAGCCCCAGCATTTT. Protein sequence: CASSPFRRGQPQHF.

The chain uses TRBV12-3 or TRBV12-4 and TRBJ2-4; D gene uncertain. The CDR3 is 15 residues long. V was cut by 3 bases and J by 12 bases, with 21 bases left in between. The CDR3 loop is CASSFNSDAFFSQYF. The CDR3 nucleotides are TGTGCCAGCAGTTTCAACTCGGACGCTTTCTTCAGTCAGTACTTC.

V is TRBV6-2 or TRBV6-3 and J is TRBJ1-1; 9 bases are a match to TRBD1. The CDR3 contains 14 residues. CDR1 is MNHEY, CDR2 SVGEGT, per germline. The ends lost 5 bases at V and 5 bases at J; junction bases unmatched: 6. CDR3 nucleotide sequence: TGTGCCAGCAGTCTCACAGGGGGCTGGACTGAAGCTTTCTTT. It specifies CASSLTGGWTEAFF.

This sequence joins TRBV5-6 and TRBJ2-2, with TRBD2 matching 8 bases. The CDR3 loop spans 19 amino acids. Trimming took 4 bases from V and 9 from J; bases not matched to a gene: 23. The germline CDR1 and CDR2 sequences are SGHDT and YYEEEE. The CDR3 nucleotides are TGTGCCAGCAGCCCTGCGGGACTAGAAAACCCGGACTTTGACCGGGAGCTGTTTTTT. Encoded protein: CASSPAGLENPDFDRELFF.

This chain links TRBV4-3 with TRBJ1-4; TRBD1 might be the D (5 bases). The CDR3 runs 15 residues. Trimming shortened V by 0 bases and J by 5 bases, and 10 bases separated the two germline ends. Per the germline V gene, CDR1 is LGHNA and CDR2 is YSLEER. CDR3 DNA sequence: TGCGCCAGCAGCCAAGATGGGGGACGGAATGAAAAACTGTTTTTT. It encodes CASSQDGGRNEKLFF.

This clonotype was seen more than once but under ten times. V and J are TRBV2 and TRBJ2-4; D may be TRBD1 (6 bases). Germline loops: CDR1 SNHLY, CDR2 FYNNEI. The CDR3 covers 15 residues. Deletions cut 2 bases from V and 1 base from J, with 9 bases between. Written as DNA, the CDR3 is TGTGCCAGCAGTGAATACAGGGTGGCCAAAAACATTCAGTACTTC. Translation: CASSEYRVAKNIQYF.

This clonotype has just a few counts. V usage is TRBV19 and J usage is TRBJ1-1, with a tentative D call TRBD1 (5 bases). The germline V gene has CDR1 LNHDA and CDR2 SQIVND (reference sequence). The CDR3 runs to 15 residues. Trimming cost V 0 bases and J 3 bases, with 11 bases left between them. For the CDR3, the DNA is TGTGCCAGTAGTATAGATTGGGGGAGCGACACTGAAGCTTTCTTT. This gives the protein CASSIDWGSDTEAFF. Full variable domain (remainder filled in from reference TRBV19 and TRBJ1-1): DGGITQSPKYLFRKEGQNVTLSCEQNLNHDAMYWYRQDPGQGLRLIYYSQIVNDFQKGDIAEGYSVSREKKESFPLTVTSAQKNPTAFYLCASSIDWGSDTEAFFGQGTRLTVV.

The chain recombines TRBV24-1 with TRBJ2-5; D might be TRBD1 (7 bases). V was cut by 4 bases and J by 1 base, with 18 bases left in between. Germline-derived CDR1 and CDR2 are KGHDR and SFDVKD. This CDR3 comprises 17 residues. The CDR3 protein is CATSDRTGLPSQETQYF. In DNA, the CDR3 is TGTGCCACCAGTGACCGGACAGGACTACCGTCCCAAGAGACCCAGTACTTC.

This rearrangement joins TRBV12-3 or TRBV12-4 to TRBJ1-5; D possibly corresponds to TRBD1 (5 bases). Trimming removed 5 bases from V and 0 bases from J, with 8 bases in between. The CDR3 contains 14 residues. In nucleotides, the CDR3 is TGTGCCAGCAGTCCAGGGAATAGCAATCAGCCCCAGCATTTT. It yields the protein CASSPGNSNQPQHF.

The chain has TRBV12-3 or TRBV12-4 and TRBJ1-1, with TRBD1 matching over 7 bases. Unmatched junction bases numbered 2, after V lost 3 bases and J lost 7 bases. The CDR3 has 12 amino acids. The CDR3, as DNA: TGTGCCAGCAGTTTCCGGGACAGTGAAGCTTTCTTT. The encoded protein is CASSFRDSEAFF.

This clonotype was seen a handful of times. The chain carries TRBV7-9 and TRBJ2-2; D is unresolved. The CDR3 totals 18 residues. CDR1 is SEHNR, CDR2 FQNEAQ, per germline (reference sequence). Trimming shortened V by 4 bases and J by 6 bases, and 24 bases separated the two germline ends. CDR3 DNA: TGTGCCAGCAGCTCCCCACCAGACCAGATATACCCGCCCGGGGAGCTGTTTTTT. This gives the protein CASSSPPDQIYPPGELFF.

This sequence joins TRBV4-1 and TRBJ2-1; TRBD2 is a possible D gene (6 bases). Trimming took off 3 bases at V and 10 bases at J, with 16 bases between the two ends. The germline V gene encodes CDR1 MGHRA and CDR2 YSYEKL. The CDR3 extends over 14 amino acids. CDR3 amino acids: CASSQRRGAGEQFF. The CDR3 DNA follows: TGCGCCAGCAGCCAGAGACGGGGTGCGGGAGAGCAGTTCTTC.

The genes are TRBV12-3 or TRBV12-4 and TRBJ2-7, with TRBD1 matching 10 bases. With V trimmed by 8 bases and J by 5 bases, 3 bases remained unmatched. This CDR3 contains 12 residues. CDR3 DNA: TGTGCCAGCCAGACAGGGGGCCACGAGCAGTACTTC. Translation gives CASQTGGHEQYF.

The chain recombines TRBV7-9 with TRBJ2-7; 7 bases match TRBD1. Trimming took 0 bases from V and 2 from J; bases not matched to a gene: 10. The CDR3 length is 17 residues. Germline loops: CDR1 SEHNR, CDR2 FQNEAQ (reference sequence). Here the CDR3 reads CASSLAGGQALTYEQYF. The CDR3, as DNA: TGTGCCAGCAGCTTAGCAGGGGGCCAAGCTTTAACCTACGAGCAGTACTTC.

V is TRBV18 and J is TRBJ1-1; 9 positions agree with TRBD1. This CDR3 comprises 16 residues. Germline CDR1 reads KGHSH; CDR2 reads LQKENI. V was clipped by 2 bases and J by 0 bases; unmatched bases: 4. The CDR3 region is CASSPWDRVMNTEAFF. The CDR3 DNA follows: TGTGCCAGCTCACCATGGGACAGGGTGATGAACACTGAAGCTTTCTTT.